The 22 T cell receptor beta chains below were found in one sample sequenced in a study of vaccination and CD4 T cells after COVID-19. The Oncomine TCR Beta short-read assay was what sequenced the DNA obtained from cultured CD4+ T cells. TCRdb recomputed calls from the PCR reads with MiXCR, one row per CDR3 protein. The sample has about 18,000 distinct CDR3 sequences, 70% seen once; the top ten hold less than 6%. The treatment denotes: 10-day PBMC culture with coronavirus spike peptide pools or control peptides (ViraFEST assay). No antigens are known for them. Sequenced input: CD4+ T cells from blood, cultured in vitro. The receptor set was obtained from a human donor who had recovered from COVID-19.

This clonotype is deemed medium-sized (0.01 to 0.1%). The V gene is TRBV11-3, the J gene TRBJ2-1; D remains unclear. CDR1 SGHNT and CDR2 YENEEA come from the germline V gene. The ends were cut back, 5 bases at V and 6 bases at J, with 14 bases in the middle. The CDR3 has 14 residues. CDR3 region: CASSQDLVRNEQFF. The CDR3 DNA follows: TGTGCCAGCAGCCAGGACCTAGTTCGCAATGAGCAGTTCTTC. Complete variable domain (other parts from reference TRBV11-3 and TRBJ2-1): EAGVVQSPRYKIIEKKQPVAFWCNPISGHNTLYWYLQNLGQGPELLIRYENEEAVDDSQLPKDRFSAERLKGVDSTLKIQPAELGDSAVYLCASSQDLVRNEQFFGPGTRLTVL.

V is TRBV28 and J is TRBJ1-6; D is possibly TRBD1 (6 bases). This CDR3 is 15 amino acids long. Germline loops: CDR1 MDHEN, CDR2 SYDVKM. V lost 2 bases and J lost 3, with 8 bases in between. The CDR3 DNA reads TGTGCCAGCAGTTTAGGACAGAGCTATAATTCACCCCTCCACTTT. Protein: CASSLGQSYNSPLHF.

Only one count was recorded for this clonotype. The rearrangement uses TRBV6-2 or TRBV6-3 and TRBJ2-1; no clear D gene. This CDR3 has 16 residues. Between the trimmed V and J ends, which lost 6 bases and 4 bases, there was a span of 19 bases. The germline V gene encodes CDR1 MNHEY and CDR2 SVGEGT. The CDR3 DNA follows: TGTGCCAGCAGGAGTCCCTCCGGTGGGCGGTACAATGAGCAGTTCTTC. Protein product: CASRSPSGGRYNEQFF.

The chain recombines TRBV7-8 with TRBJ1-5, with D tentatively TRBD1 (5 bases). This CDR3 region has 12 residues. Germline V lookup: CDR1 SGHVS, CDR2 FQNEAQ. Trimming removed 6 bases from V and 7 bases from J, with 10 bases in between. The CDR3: CASSGGDQPQHF. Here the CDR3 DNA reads TGTGCCAGCAGTGGGGGTGACCAGCCCCAGCATTTT.

The CDR3 region is CASSLYLAETQYF. The CDR3 nucleotides are TGTGCCAGCAGCTTATACTTAGCAGAGACCCAGTACTTC. The genes are TRBV7-2 and TRBJ2-5; D ambiguous. This CDR3 is built from 13 residues. Deletions cut 2 bases from V and 4 bases from J, with 8 bases between. Germline V gene sequence: CDR1 SGHTA, CDR2 FQGNSA.

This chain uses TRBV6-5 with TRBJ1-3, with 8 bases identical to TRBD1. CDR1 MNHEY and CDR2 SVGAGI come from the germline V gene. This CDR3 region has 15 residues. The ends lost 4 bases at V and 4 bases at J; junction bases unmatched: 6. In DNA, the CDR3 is TGTGCCAGCAGTTCGAGACAGGGGCACGGAAACACCATATATTTT. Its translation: CASSSRQGHGNTIYF.

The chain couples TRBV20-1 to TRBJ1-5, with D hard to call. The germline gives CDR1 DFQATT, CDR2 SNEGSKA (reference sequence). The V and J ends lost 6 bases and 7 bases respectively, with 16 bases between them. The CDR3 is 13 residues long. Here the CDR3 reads CSAKGSIGQPQHF. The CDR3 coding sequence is TGCAGTGCCAAAGGTTCGATCGGCCAGCCCCAGCATTTT.

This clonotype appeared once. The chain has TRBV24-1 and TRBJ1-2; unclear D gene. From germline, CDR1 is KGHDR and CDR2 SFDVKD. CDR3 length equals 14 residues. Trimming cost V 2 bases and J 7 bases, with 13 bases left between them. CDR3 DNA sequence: TGTGCCACCAGTGATTCTCGGAGGACGGTTGGCTACACCTTC. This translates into CATSDSRRTVGYTF.

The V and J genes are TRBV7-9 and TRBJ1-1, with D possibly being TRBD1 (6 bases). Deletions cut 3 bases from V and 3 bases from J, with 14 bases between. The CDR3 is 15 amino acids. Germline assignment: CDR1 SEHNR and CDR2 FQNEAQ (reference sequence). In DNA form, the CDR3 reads TGTGCCAGCAGCTTTGGGGGGGCTTGGGACACTGAAGCTTTCTTT. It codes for CASSFGGAWDTEAFF.

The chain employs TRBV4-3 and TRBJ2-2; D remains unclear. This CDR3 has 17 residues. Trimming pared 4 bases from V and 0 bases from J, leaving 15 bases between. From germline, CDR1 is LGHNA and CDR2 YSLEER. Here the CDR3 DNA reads TGCGCCAGCAGCCTTAAGGTGGGCGGATCGAACACCGGGGAGCTGTTTTTT. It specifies CASSLKVGGSNTGELFF.

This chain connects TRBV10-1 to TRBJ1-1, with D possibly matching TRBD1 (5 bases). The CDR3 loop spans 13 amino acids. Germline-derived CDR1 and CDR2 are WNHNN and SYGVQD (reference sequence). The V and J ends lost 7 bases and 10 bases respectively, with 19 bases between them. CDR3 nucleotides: TGCGCCAGCAAATACGAGATCCAGGGACCAGCTTTCTTT. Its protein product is CASKYEIQGPAFF.

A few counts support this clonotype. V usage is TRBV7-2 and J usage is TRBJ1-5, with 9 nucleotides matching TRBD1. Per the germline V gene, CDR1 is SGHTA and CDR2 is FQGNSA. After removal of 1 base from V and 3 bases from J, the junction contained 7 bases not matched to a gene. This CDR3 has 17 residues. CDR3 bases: TGTGCCAGCAGCTTAGTAGGGACAGGGAGGGTCAATCAGCCCCAGCATTTT. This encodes CASSLVGTGRVNQPQHF.

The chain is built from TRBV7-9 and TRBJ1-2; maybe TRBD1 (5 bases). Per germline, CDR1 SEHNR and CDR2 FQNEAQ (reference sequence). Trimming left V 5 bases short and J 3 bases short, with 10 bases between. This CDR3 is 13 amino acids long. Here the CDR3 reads CASSRGAYYGYTF. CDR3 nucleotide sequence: TGTGCCAGCAGCCGGGGCGCGTACTATGGCTACACCTTC. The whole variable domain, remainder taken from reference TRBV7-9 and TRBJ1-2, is DTGVSQNPRHKITKRGQNVTFRCDPISEHNRLYWYRQTLGQGPEFLTYFQNEAQLEKSRLLSDRFSAERPKGSFSTLEIQRTEQGDSAMYLCASSRGAYYGYTFGSGTRLTVV.

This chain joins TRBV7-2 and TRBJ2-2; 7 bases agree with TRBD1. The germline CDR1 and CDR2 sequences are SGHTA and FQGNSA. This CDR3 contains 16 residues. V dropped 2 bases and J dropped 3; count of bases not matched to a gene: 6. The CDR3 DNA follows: TGTGCCAGCAGCTTACAAACCAGGGGGTACACCGGGGAGCTGTTTTTT. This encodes CASSLQTRGYTGELFF.

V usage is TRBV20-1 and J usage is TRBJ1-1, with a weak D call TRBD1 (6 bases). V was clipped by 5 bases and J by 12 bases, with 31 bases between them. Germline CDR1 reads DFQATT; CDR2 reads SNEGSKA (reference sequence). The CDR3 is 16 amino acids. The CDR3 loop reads CSAATSNLGQIGKTFF. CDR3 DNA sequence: TGCAGTGCTGCTACATCGAATCTTGGACAGATCGGGAAGACTTTCTTT.

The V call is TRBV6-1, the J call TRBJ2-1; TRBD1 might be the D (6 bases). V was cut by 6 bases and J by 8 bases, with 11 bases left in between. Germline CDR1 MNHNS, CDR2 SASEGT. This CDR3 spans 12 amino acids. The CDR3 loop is CASSKQGDEQFF. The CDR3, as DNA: TGTGCCAGCAGCAAACAGGGCGATGAGCAGTTCTTC.

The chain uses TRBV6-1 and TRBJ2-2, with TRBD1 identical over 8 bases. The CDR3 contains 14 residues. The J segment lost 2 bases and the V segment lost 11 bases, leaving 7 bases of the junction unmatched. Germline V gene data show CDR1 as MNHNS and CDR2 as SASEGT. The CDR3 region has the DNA TGTGCCGTATTGGGACAGGCAAACACCGGGGAGCTGTTTTTT. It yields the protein CAVLGQANTGELFF.

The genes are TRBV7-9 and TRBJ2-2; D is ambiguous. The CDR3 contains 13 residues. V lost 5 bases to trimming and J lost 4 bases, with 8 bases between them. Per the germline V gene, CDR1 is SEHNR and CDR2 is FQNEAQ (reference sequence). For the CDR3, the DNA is TGTGCCAGCAGCACCCCGGTCACCGGGGAGCTGTTTTTT. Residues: CASSTPVTGELFF.

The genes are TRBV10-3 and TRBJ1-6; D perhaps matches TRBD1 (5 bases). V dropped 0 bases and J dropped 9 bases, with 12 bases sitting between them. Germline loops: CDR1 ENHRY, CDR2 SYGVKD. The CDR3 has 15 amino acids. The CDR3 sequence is CAISESIFGGSPLHF. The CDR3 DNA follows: TGTGCCATCAGTGAGTCGATTTTCGGGGGTTCACCCCTCCACTTT.

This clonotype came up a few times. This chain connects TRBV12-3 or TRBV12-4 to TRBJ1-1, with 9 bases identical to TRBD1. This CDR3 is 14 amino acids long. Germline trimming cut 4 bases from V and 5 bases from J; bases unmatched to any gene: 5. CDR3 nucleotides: TGTGCCAGCAGTTCCAACAGGGGGCGGACTGAAGCTTTCTTT. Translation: CASSSNRGRTEAFF.

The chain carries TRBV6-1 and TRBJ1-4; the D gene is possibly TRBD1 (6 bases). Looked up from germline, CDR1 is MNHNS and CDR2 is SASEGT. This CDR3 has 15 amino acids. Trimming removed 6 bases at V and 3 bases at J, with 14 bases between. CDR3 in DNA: TGTGCCAGCAGCCGCCGGGACATACCTAATGAAAAACTGTTTTTT. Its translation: CASSRRDIPNEKLFF.

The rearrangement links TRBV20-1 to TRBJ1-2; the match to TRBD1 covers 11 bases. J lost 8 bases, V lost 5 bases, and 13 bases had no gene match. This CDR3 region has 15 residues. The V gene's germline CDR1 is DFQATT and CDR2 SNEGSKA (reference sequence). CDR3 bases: TGCAGTGCTCTACGAGGCCAGGACAGGGGGCCGGGCTACACCTTC. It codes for CSALRGQDRGPGYTF.